The 12 T cell receptor beta chains presented below share a single source sample, sequenced in a study of T cells in Graves' hyperthyroidism and ophthalmopathy (dated by TCRdb to about 2019). The method behind the library was multiplex PCR. The listed sequencing device is Illumina HiSeq 2000. Amplification of TCR beta CDR3 regions was carried out from RNA transcripts. The TCR CDR3 was subjected to a first round of RT-PCR using the HTBI primer set and the Qiagen OneStep RT-PCR kit. TCRdb's own reprocessing of the public reads used fastp at Q25 and MiXCR and kept productive beta chains. Each record represents a unique CDR3 protein, reported with the most common genes and DNA among its rows. Present in this sample are some 270,000 distinct CDR3 sequences, 24% of which were seen just once. The biggest ten clones account for about 40% of the sample. The sequenced sample was blood. The receptors originated from a woman in her thirties or forties with Graves' ophthalmopathy.

This clonotype has a count of ten or more. The chain links TRBV6-5 to TRBJ2-5, with a possible D match to TRBD1 (6 bases). Trimming took 2 bases from V and 2 from J, leaving 9 bases between them. Per germline, CDR1 MNHEY and CDR2 SVGAGI. The CDR3 spans 14 residues. The CDR3 sequence is CASSYLDSQETQYF. The CDR3 DNA reads as TGTGCCAGCAGTTACCTGGACAGTCAAGAGACCCAGTACTTC.

In its sample, this clonotype was seen many times. The chain has TRBV20-1 and TRBJ2-7; possibly TRBD2 for D (6 bases). The CDR3 is 15 residues long. Trimming removed 6 bases from V and 0 bases from J, with 18 bases in between. Looked up from germline, CDR1 is DFQATT and CDR2 is SNEGSKA (reference sequence). The DNA for the CDR3 is TGCAGTGCGCGTTCGGCGGGGCGGAGCTCCTACGAGCAGTACTTC. Amino acids: CSARSAGRSSYEQYF.

This clonotype was seen ten or more times. This chain links TRBV30 with TRBJ1-3, with TRBD1 matching 7 bases. The ends lost 2 bases at V and 8 bases at J; junction bases unmatched: 9. The CDR3 loop spans 14 amino acids. Germline loops: CDR1 GTSNPN, CDR2 SVGIG (reference sequence). CDR3 amino acids: CAWSLGQRLDTIYF. The CDR3 coding sequence is TGTGCCTGGAGTCTGGGACAGCGCCTTGACACCATATATTTT. The full variable domain, with the rest looked up from reference TRBV30 and TRBJ1-3, is SQTIHQWPATLVQPVGSPLSLECTVEGTSNPNLYWYRQAAGRGLQLLFYSVGIGQISSEVPQNLSASRPQDRQFILSSKKLLLSDSGFYLCAWSLGQRLDTIYFGEGSWLTVV.

This clonotype was seen at least ten times. The chain carries TRBV2 and TRBJ2-4; unclear D gene. Germline V gene lookup returns CDR1 SNHLY and CDR2 FYNNEI. Between the trimmed V and J ends, which lost 4 bases and 0 bases, there was a span of 16 bases. The CDR3 is 17 amino acids. The CDR3 loop is CASSVAIEQLAKNIQYF. CDR3 bases: TGTGCCAGCAGTGTGGCCATTGAGCAGCTAGCCAAAAACATTCAGTACTTC.

V gene TRBV2 combines with J gene TRBJ2-7; perhaps TRBD1 as D (6 bases). Germline CDR1 is SNHLY and CDR2 is FYNNEI. This CDR3 has 13 residues. V gave up 4 bases and J gave up 4 bases, with 11 bases separating them. The CDR3 spells CASSVGQTYEQYF. For the CDR3, the DNA is TGTGCCAGCAGTGTTGGACAGACATACGAGCAGTACTTC.

In its sample, this clonotype was seen many times. Written as DNA, the CDR3 is TGTGCCAGCATCGTAGCGGGAGGTCGACAAGAGACCCAGTACTTC. Translating gives CASIVAGGRQETQYF. This rearrangement joins TRBV7-9 to TRBJ2-5; 10 nucleotides line up with TRBD2. Germline assignment: CDR1 SEHNR and CDR2 FQNEAQ (reference sequence). This CDR3 is 15 amino acids long. V was pared by 7 bases and J by 2 bases, with 7 bases of the junction left unmatched.

This clonotype was seen repeatedly, ten times or more. The chain has TRBV27 and TRBJ2-5, with TRBD2 identical over 9 bases. Germline V gene sequence: CDR1 MNHEY, CDR2 SMNVEV (reference sequence). CDR3 length: 15 amino acids. V shed 6 bases and J 5 bases; nucleotides not matched to a gene: 10. CDR3 coding DNA: TGTGCCAGCAGATCACTCGCGGGGGGGCGGGAGACCCAGTACTTC. Translating it yields CASRSLAGGRETQYF.

This clonotype has at least ten counts. The chain joins TRBV7-2 to TRBJ2-5; D is unclear. This CDR3 has 14 residues. The germline gives CDR1 SGHTA, CDR2 FQGNSA. Trimming left V 1 base short and J 5 bases short, with 11 bases between. The CDR3 here is CASSLGPKIETQYF. The CDR3 bases are TGTGCCAGCAGCTTAGGACCCAAGATCGAGACCCAGTACTTC.

This clonotype has at least ten counts. The chain carries TRBV7-8 and TRBJ1-1; tentatively, D is TRBD1 (5 bases). Germline V gives CDR1 SGHVS, CDR2 FQNEAQ. Trimming stripped 3 bases from V and 10 bases from J, with 12 bases between. The CDR3 is made up of 12 amino acids. The CDR3 reads CASSFRDQGAFF. For the CDR3, the DNA is TGTGCCAGCAGCTTCAGGGATCAGGGAGCTTTCTTT.

The sample holds many counts of this clonotype. The chain is built from TRBV15 and TRBJ2-3; 9 nucleotides align to TRBD2. The CDR3 loop spans 16 amino acids. Per germline, CDR1 LNHNV and CDR2 YYDKDF (reference sequence). V gave up 0 bases and J gave up 3 bases; unmatched junction bases: 4. The CDR3 protein is CATSRDFAGGTDTQYF. The CDR3 region has the DNA TGTGCCACCAGCAGAGATTTCGCGGGAGGGACAGATACGCAGTATTTT. Filled out from reference TRBV15 and TRBJ2-3, the complete variable domain reads DAMVIQNPRYQVTQFGKPVTLSCSQTLNHNVMYWYQQKSSQAPKLLFHYYDKDFNNEADTPDNFQSRRPNTSFCFLDIRSPGLGDTAMYLCATSRDFAGGTDTQYFGPGTRLTVL.

This clonotype was recorded only once. The chain employs TRBV7-2 and TRBJ2-5; no definite D call. V was clipped by 0 bases and J by 5 bases, with 16 bases between them. Germline-derived CDR1 and CDR2 are SGHTA and FQGNSA. The CDR3 sequence is 16 residues long. The chain's CDR3 is CASSLASWSARETQYF. The CDR3 DNA follows: TGTGCCAGCAGCTTAGCGTCCTGGAGCGCGAGGGAGACCCAGTACTTC.

This clonotype was seen repeatedly, ten times or more. The V gene is TRBV12-3 or TRBV12-4, the J gene TRBJ2-5, with a possible D match to TRBD1 (6 bases). V lost 3 bases and J lost 4, with 18 bases in between. CDR3 size: 16 residues. The CDR3 DNA reads as TGTGCCAGCAGTTTCGGAAAAACAGGGATCCCAGAGACCCAGTACTTC. Protein: CASSFGKTGIPETQYF.